The rows below give T cell receptor beta chains drawn from one sample of a study of beta chain features in type 1 diabetes. Profiled with immunoSEQ multiplex PCR; TCRdb holds only in-frame clones, not every one. The data contain 300,000 or so clones, around 7.6% of them seen just once; the ten biggest clones take up 0.44%. Sample: central memory CD4+ T cells from blood. The receptors shown here come from a young woman in good health. CDR3s include the opening cysteine and the closing phenylalanine or tryptophan. D genes are given only for firm matches. Clone size, where shown, is once, few, many, or a class for clones that have expanded.

DNA	CDR3	V	size	D	J
TGTGCCAGCAGTCAACGGGACAGCTCGTGGGGTGGCTACACCTTC	CASSQRDSSWGGYTF	TRBV27	few	TRBD1	TRBJ1-2
TGTGCCAGCAGCTTACAGGGGGCCTTTGGCGATGAGCAGTTCTTC	CASSLQGAFGDEQFF	TRBV5-6	few	TRBD1	TRBJ2-1
TGTGCCAGCAGCCAAGATATTGGGTCTGGGGCCAACGTCCTGACTTTC	CASSQDIGSGANVLTF	TRBV4-2	few	NA	TRBJ2-6
TGTGCCAGCAGCGTAGATGGACAGAGCAATCAGCCCCAGCATTTT	CASSVDGQSNQPQHF	TRBV9	NA	NA	TRBJ1-5
TGTGCCAGTAGTATCCTGGGACAAGGGGCCGAGCAGTACTTC	CASSILGQGAEQYF	TRBV19	few	NA	TRBJ2-7
TGTGCCAGCAGGCTAGCGGGAGCTGACAATGAGCAGTTCTTC	CASRLAGADNEQFF	TRBV28	NA	TRBD2	TRBJ2-1
TGTGCCAGTAGTGCCCAGGGGGGAGCTAACTATGGCTACACCTTC	CASSAQGGANYGYTF	TRBV19	many	TRBD1	TRBJ1-2
TGCGCCAGCAGCTTGGCCGGGACAGGTCAGAGCGGGAGGGCCCCAGATACGCAGTATTTT	CASSLAGTGQSGRAPDTQYF	TRBV5-1	few	TRBD2	TRBJ2-3
TGTGCCAGCAGGGCGGGTCTTCCTACTACAAATGAGCAGTTCTTC	CASRAGLPTTNEQFF	TRBV6-5	NA	NA	TRBJ2-1
TGTGCCAGCAGCCTTGGGGACAGCAGTACCCAGCCCCAGCATTTT	CASSLGDSSTQPQHF	TRBV7-9	many	TRBD1	TRBJ1-5
TGTGCCAGCAGTTATGTGGGACAGGGCAACACTGAAGCTTTCTTT	CASSYVGQGNTEAFF	TRBV6-6	few	TRBD1	TRBJ1-1
TGTGCCAGCAGCTACGCCGGGACAGCTTCCTACGAGCAGTACTTC	CASSYAGTASYEQYF	TRBV7-2	NA	TRBD1	TRBJ2-7
TGTGCCAGCAGGCCGGGACTTAGCTCCTACAATGAGCAGTTCTTC	CASRPGLSSYNEQFF	TRBV7-2	many	NA	TRBJ2-1
TGTGCCAGCTCTAGTTGGGCCTCCCGCTCCTACAATGAGCAGTTCTTC	CASSSWASRSYNEQFF	TRBV7-3	NA	NA	TRBJ2-1
TGTGCCAGCAGCCAAGTTGGGACAGGGGTCGATGAGCAGTTCTTC	CASSQVGTGVDEQFF	TRBV4-2	NA	TRBD1	TRBJ2-1
TGTGCCAGCAGTGAAGCGTTACCTAGCTCCTACAATGAGCAGTTCTTC	CASSEALPSSYNEQFF	TRBV2	NA	NA	TRBJ2-1
TGTGCCAGCAGCTTGACGAACAATGAGCAGTTCTTC	CASSLTNNEQFF	TRBV5-4	few	NA	TRBJ2-1
TGTGCCAGCAGTGCCCAGCAGGCCGGGGAGCTGTTTTTT	CASSAQQAGELFF	TRBV6-4	few	NA	TRBJ2-2
TGTGCCAGCAGTCCGGGACTGCGAGTAGCCCAGTACTTC	CASSPGLRVAQYF	TRBV7-2	few	NA	TRBJ2-5
TGCGCCAGCAGCCAAGGGCTAGCGAGCCTCACCGGGGAGCTGTTTTTT	CASSQGLASLTGELFF	TRBV4-3	few	NA	TRBJ2-2
TGTGCCAGCAGCTACGGCTCTAGAACAGATACGCAGTATTTT	CASSYGSRTDTQYF	TRBV7-9	many	NA	TRBJ2-3
TGTGCCAGCAGCTTAGCAGGCGGCACAGATACGCAGTATTTT	CASSLAGGTDTQYF	TRBV7-2	few	NA	TRBJ2-3